The clone carrying this TCR beta chain appeared many times. The data were taken from a study of neurological immune-mediated disorders. On the study more broadly: Relapsing-remitting patients made up about 90% of the roughly 35 multiple sclerosis patients, and secondary progressive patients made up 3.

A 10-nucleotide random UMI tagged transcripts in template-switch 5'RACE cDNA synthesis. Over 160 million TCR-beta sequences from 15-18 subjects were obtained in each sequencing run. One entry per CDR3 protein, called by TCRdb with MiXCR from the 5' RACE reads. The repertoire consists of tens of thousands of distinct CDR3 sequences, with about 5% occurring once and the leading ten covering about 5.8%. CDR3 size: 15 residues. In germline, CDR1 is SGHRS, CDR2 YFSETQ. Trimming cost V 0 bases and J 9 bases, with 13 bases left between them. The unsorted libraries were generated from a total of 2 million PBMCs, which had been stored in RNAlater at -80 C.

The sequence was collected from a human donor with multiple sclerosis. The donor label of this sample is uncertain. The rearrangement links TRBV5-1 to TRBJ1-6; D may be TRBD1 (5 bases). The sequencing input was PBMCs. CDR3 region: CASSLGQAGRSPLHF. The CDR3 DNA reads TGCGCCAGCAGCTTGGGGCAGGCGGGACGTTCACCCCTCCACTTT.